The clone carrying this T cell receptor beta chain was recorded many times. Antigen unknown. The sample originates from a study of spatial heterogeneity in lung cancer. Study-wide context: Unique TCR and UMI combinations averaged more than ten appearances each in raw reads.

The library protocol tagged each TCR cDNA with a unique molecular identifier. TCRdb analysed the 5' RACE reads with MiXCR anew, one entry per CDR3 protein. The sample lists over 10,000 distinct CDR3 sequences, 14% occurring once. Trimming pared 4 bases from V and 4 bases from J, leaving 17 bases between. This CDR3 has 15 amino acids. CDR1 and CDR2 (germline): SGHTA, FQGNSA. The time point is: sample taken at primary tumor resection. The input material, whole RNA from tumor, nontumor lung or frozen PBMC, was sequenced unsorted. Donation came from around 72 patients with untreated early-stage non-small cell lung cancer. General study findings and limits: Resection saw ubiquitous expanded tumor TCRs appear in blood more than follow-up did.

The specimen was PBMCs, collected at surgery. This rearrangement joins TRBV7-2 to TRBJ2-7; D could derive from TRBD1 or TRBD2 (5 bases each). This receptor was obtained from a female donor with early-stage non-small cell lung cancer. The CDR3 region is CASSSSPGTQYEQYF. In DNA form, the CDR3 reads TGTGCCAGCAGCTCATCCCCCGGGACCCAATACGAGCAGTACTTC.